A single sample is the source of the 11 T cell receptor beta chains below, sequenced in a study of cytomegalovirus exposure and HLA in healthy donors. PCR primers comprised 60 Vbeta and 13 Jbeta primers. The repertoire was sequenced with immunoSEQ multiplex PCR; TCRdb's copy has only in-frame clones and lacks some. The sample shows about 170,000 clones, 70% to 90% of them seen only once. The source material was PBMCs. Receptor source: a woman aged 18-35 years in good health and CMV-seronegative.

This chain uses TRBV4-1 with TRBJ1-1; tentatively, D is TRBD1 (6 bases). The CDR3 consists of 16 residues. Trimming left V 4 bases short and J 1 base short, with 16 bases between. Germline lookup yields CDR1 MGHRA and CDR2 YSYEKL. The CDR3, as DNA: TGCGCCAGCAGCCCCTTGGGTCAGGGGTGGAACACTGAAGCTTTCTTT. This sequence encodes CASSPLGQGWNTEAFF.

The rearrangement links TRBV7-9 to TRBJ2-5; TRBD2 matches at 11 bases. CDR3 length: 18 residues. Trimming removed 5 bases from V and 1 base from J; junction bases left unmatched: 12. CDR1 is SEHNR, CDR2 FQNEAQ, per germline (reference sequence). The CDR3 sequence: CASSGLAGGLAIQETQYF. The CDR3 DNA reads as TGTGCCAGCAGCGGCCTAGCGGGGGGCCTCGCAATCCAAGAGACCCAGTACTTC.

The chain joins TRBV11-2 to TRBJ2-7; 11 positions match TRBD2. The germline V gene has CDR1 SGHAT and CDR2 FQNNGV. CDR3 length: 15 residues. The V gene end was trimmed by 5 bases and the J gene end by 3 bases; junction bases not matched to a gene: 6. The CDR3 spells CASSTPSGRNYEQYF. The CDR3 region has the DNA TGTGCCAGCAGCACACCTAGCGGGAGGAACTACGAGCAGTACTTC.

The V gene is TRBV5-1, the J gene TRBJ1-1, with D tentatively TRBD1 (5 bases). Trimming removed 2 bases at V and 4 bases at J, with 9 bases between. The CDR3 spans 13 residues. The germline V gene encodes CDR1 SGHRS and CDR2 YFSETQ. DNA for the CDR3: TGCGCCAGCAGCTTTTTAGGGGCCACTGAAGCTTTCTTT. It is translated as CASSFLGATEAFF.

The rearrangement links TRBV19 to TRBJ1-6; D gene uncertain. CDR1 and CDR2 (germline): LNHDA, SQIVND (reference sequence). The V end lost 5 bases, the J end lost 10 bases, and 12 bases lay between the germline ends. The CDR3 loop spans 13 amino acids. The CDR3 coding sequence is TGTGCCAGTAGTGTTCCGGGGAGGTCACCCCTCCACTTT. Its translation is CASSVPGRSPLHF.

This clone occurred once. The V gene is TRBV7-9, the J gene TRBJ2-1; unclear D gene. The CDR3 is 15 residues long. V lost 1 base to trimming and J lost 0 bases, with 7 bases between them. Germline CDR1 and CDR2: SEHNR and FQNEAQ (reference sequence). CDR3 bases: TGTGCCAGCAGCTTAGGGCTGCTCTCCTACAATGAGCAGTTCTTC. Translating it yields CASSLGLLSYNEQFF. Combining the CDR3 with reference TRBV7-9 and TRBJ2-1 gives the whole variable domain DTGVSQNPRHKITKRGQNVTFRCDPISEHNRLYWYRQTLGQGPEFLTYFQNEAQLEKSRLLSDRFSAERPKGSFSTLEIQRTEQGDSAMYLCASSLGLLSYNEQFFGPGTRLTVL.

The chain is built from TRBV6-4 and TRBJ1-1, with D possibly TRBD1 on 5 matching bases. This CDR3 region has 13 residues. Per germline, CDR1 MRHNA and CDR2 SNTAGT. V was clipped by 6 bases and J by 1 base, with 9 bases between them. The CDR3 DNA is TGTGCCAGCAGGACAGACAGGAACACTGAAGCTTTCTTT. Its protein is CASRTDRNTEAFF.

This chain links TRBV6-4 with TRBJ1-1; perhaps TRBD1 as D (6 bases). The germline V gene encodes CDR1 MRHNA and CDR2 SNTAGT. V dropped 6 bases and J dropped 3 bases, with 17 bases sitting between them. CDR3 length equals 15 residues. CDR3 sequence (DNA): TGTGCCAGCAGAGACCCGGACAGAACTTACACTGAAGCTTTCTTT. As protein: CASRDPDRTYTEAFF.

The chain has TRBV2 and TRBJ1-2; 11 bases line up with TRBD1. Germline CDR1 reads SNHLY; CDR2 reads FYNNEI. This CDR3 has 13 amino acids. With V trimmed by 6 bases and J by 7 bases, 4 bases remained unmatched. The CDR3 DNA reads TGTGCCAGCAGAGGACAGGGGGCAGGTGGCTACACCTTC. The encoded protein is CASRGQGAGGYTF.

V gene TRBV7-6 combines with J gene TRBJ2-7, with 10 bases identical to TRBD2. From germline, CDR1 is SGHVS and CDR2 FNYEAQ. CDR3 size: 16 residues. With V trimmed by 3 bases and J by 1 base, 6 bases remained unmatched. Written as DNA, the CDR3 is TGTGCCAGCAGCTTTAGCGGGGGGACTCAATCCTACGAGCAGTACTTC. Protein sequence: CASSFSGGTQSYEQYF.

Details on this clone: The junction and the germline gene differ at one end; a read error may be behind it. This chain uses TRBV7-9 with TRBJ2-3; D ambiguous. From germline, CDR1 is SEHNR and CDR2 FQNEAQ (reference sequence). The CDR3 length is 13 residues. The DNA for the CDR3 is TGTGCCAGCAGTCCCCCGCCGAGCCTCCGTGTAAGTTTC. Translation: CASSPPPSLRVSF.